Each of the 29 T cell receptor beta chains below was sequenced from the same sample in a study of cytomegalovirus exposure and HLA in healthy donors. The assay was immunoSEQ multiplex PCR, and TCRdb's table has in-frame clones only and misses some. The data contain around 240,000 clones, around 87% of them singletons. Sequencing input: PBMCs. Receptors were obtained from a woman between 18 and 30 years old in good health and CMV-seronegative.

This chain links TRBV6-5 with TRBJ2-2, with TRBD1 as a possible D gene (6 bases). The germline V gene encodes CDR1 MNHEY and CDR2 SVGAGI. V was cut by 5 bases and J by 4 bases, with 11 bases left in between. There are 14 residues in the CDR3. This chain's CDR3 is CASSQGQFTGELFF. CDR3 in DNA: TGTGCCAGCAGTCAAGGACAGTTCACCGGGGAGCTGTTTTTT.

V is TRBV7-9 and J is TRBJ2-7; D unresolved. The ends were cut back, 1 base at V and 5 bases at J, with 6 bases in the middle. CDR1 is SEHNR and CDR2 is FQNEAQ in the germline V gene (reference sequence). The CDR3 contains 12 residues. The CDR3 sequence is CASSLGANEQYF. The CDR3 coding sequence is TGTGCCAGCAGCTTAGGGGCAAACGAGCAGTACTTC.

The chain recombines TRBV19 with TRBJ2-5, with a tentative D call TRBD2 (6 bases). Deletions cut 3 bases from V and 7 bases from J, with 12 bases between. Germline V gene data show CDR1 as LNHDA and CDR2 as SQIVND (reference sequence). The CDR3 loop spans 13 amino acids. The CDR3 DNA sequence: TGTGCCAGTAGTATTGGCGGGGCAGCGACCCAGTACTTC. As protein: CASSIGGAATQYF. Full variable domain (missing parts from reference TRBV19 and TRBJ2-5): DGGITQSPKYLFRKEGQNVTLSCEQNLNHDAMYWYRQDPGQGLRLIYYSQIVNDFQKGDIAEGYSVSREKKESFPLTVTSAQKNPTAFYLCASSIGGAATQYFGPGTRLLVL.

The chain is built from TRBV29-1 and TRBJ2-3; D might be TRBD1 (6 bases). With 4 bases removed from V and 0 bases from J, the gap between germline ends came to 11 bases. This CDR3 has 14 amino acids. CDR1 SQVTM and CDR2 ANQGSEA come from the germline V gene. The CDR3 protein is CSVGTVTSTDTQYF. CDR3 coding DNA: TGCAGCGTTGGGACAGTAACTAGCACAGATACGCAGTATTTT.

The chain is built from TRBV18 and TRBJ2-1; D gene unclear. Germline CDR1 is KGHSH and CDR2 is LQKENI. The V gene lost 2 bases and the J gene lost 0 bases, with 8 bases spanning the gap. This CDR3 region has 15 residues. CDR3 residues: CASSPGVSSYNEQFF. The CDR3 DNA is TGTGCCAGCTCACCAGGAGTGAGCTCCTACAATGAGCAGTTCTTC. The entire variable domain, with the rest obtained from reference TRBV18 and TRBJ2-1, is as follows: NAGVMQNPRHLVRRRGQEARLRCSPMKGHSHVYWYRQLPEEGLKFMVYLQKENIIDESGMPKERFSAEFPKEGPSILRIQQVVRGDSAAYFCASSPGVSSYNEQFFGPGTRLTVL.

The V call is TRBV2, the J call TRBJ2-2; 7 bases are shared with TRBD1. The germline V gene has CDR1 SNHLY and CDR2 FYNNEI. The CDR3 extends over 15 amino acids. V trimming: 4 bases; J trimming: 4 bases; junction bases outside the gene matches: 6. CDR3 loop: CASSAGQVSTGELFF. The CDR3 DNA reads as TGTGCCAGCAGTGCCGGACAGGTTAGCACCGGGGAGCTGTTTTTT.

V is TRBV27 and J is TRBJ2-3, with TRBD2 matching 12 bases. J was trimmed by 2 bases and V by 1 base; bases with no gene match: 7. Per the germline V gene, CDR1 is MNHEY and CDR2 is SMNVEV (reference sequence). CDR3 length: 18 residues. CDR3 in amino acids: CASSLWETSGGVTDTQYF. The CDR3 DNA follows: TGTGCCAGCAGTTTATGGGAGACTAGCGGGGGTGTCACAGATACGCAGTATTTT.

The gene calls are TRBV18 and TRBJ1-3; 9 positions agree with TRBD1. After removal of 5 bases from V and 3 bases from J, the junction contained 5 bases not matched to a gene. The CDR3 contains 15 residues. Germline loops: CDR1 KGHSH, CDR2 LQKENI. The CDR3 DNA reads as TGTGCCAGCTCATCCACAGGGGGCAGTGGAAACACCATATATTTT. Protein product: CASSSTGGSGNTIYF.

The J gene is TRBJ2-1, the V gene TRBV13; tentatively, D is TRBD2 (6 bases). The V gene lost 5 bases and the J gene lost 1 base, with 18 bases spanning the gap. The germline CDR1 and CDR2 sequences are PRHDT and FYEKMQ (reference sequence). The CDR3 spans 17 residues. The CDR3 sequence is CASSHGAGKGSYNEQFF. In DNA form, the CDR3 reads TGTGCCAGCAGCCACGGGGCGGGGAAGGGTTCCTACAATGAGCAGTTCTTC.

The V gene is TRBV15, the J gene TRBJ2-3; D remains ambiguous. CDR1 LNHNV and CDR2 YYDKDF come from the germline V gene (reference sequence). The CDR3 runs to 12 residues. The V and J ends lost 1 base and 7 bases respectively, with 6 bases between them. The CDR3 DNA reads as TGTGCCACCAGCAGAGTGAGGAATACGCAGTATTTT. Translation gives CATSRVRNTQYF.

V is TRBV28 and J is TRBJ1-1; TRBD1 agrees at 8 bases. The germline V gene has CDR1 MDHEN and CDR2 SYDVKM. V lost 5 bases to trimming and J lost 3 bases; unmatched junction nucleotides: 5. The CDR3 has 14 residues. The CDR3 protein is CASSLYRGYTEAFF. In DNA form, the CDR3 reads TGTGCCAGCAGTCTCTACAGGGGGTACACTGAAGCTTTCTTT.

The rearrangement links TRBV4-3 to TRBJ2-3, with D perhaps matching TRBD2 (5 bases). The germline CDR1 and CDR2 sequences are LGHNA and YSLEER. V lost 0 bases to trimming and J lost 1 base, with 8 bases between them. There are 15 residues in the CDR3. CDR3 sequence reads: CASSQEWRGTDTQYF. CDR3 bases: TGCGCCAGCAGCCAAGAGTGGCGGGGCACAGATACGCAGTATTTT.

The chain uses TRBV10-1 and TRBJ1-1; 9 bases agree with TRBD1. V dropped 0 bases and J dropped 6; count of bases not matched to a gene: 8. The CDR3 runs to 16 residues. Germline loops: CDR1 WNHNN, CDR2 SYGVQD (reference sequence). The CDR3 here is CASSESKTGGRAEAFF. The CDR3, as DNA: TGCGCCAGCAGTGAGTCCAAAACAGGGGGCAGGGCTGAAGCTTTCTTT.

V gene TRBV6-6 combines with J gene TRBJ2-7; D is perhaps TRBD1 (6 bases). Germline CDR1 reads MNHNY; CDR2 reads SVGAGI (reference sequence). The length of the CDR3 is 11 residues. V lost 7 bases to trimming and J lost 6 bases, with 10 bases between them. The CDR3 DNA is TGTGCCAGCAATGGGGGCGGCGAGCAGTACTTC. Protein sequence: CASNGGGEQYF.

This clone was seen only a few times. The gene calls are TRBV28 and TRBJ2-7; no clear D gene. Germline CDR1 is MDHEN and CDR2 is SYDVKM. The CDR3 is made up of 10 amino acids. V lost 3 bases to trimming and J lost 6 bases, with 3 bases between them. The CDR3 bases are TGTGCCAGCAGTTTCGGCGAGCAGTACTTC. Its protein is CASSFGEQYF. The full variable domain, with the rest looked up from reference TRBV28 and TRBJ2-7, is DVKVTQSSRYLVKRTGEKVFLECVQDMDHENMFWYRQDPGLGLRLIYFSYDVKMKEKGDIPEGYSVSREKKERFSLILESASTNQTSMYLCASSFGEQYFGPGTRLTVT.

This clone was seen just once. The rearrangement joins TRBV9 to TRBJ1-1; D is undetermined. Trimming removed 6 bases at V and 4 bases at J, with 13 bases between. Germline CDR1 SGDLS, CDR2 YYNGEE. The CDR3 contains 13 residues. The CDR3 coding sequence is TGTGCCAGCACCGCCCAGGTTGGCACTGAAGCTTTCTTT. Protein sequence: CASTAQVGTEAFF.

This clone was recorded only once. V usage is TRBV11-1 and J usage is TRBJ2-4; 8 bases line up with TRBD1. This CDR3 region has 14 residues. Germline V gene data show CDR1 as SGHAT and CDR2 as FQDESV (reference sequence). J lost 4 bases, V lost 2 bases, and 1 base had no gene match. CDR3 DNA sequence: TGTGCCAGCAGCTTAAGACAGGGGAAAAACATTCAGTACTTC. Amino acids: CASSLRQGKNIQYF.

The chain uses TRBV9 and TRBJ1-6; D is ambiguous. The CDR3 runs 16 residues. The ends were cut back, 4 bases at V and 0 bases at J, with 11 bases in the middle. Germline V gene sequence: CDR1 SGDLS, CDR2 YYNGEE. The CDR3 DNA sequence: TGTGCCAGCAGCCAGACACCGAGCTCCTATAATTCACCCCTCCACTTT. The encoded protein is CASSQTPSSYNSPLHF.

In its sample, this clone was seen once. This chain joins TRBV6-4 and TRBJ2-1; perhaps TRBD1 as D (5 bases). The V gene lost 0 bases and the J gene lost 2 bases, with 11 bases spanning the gap. CDR1 is MRHNA and CDR2 is SNTAGT in the germline V gene. The CDR3 has 16 residues. The CDR3 loop is CASSDSRGAAYNEQFF. The CDR3 DNA sequence: TGTGCCAGCAGTGACTCTCGTGGGGCAGCCTACAATGAGCAGTTCTTC.

The V gene is TRBV6-4, the J gene TRBJ1-6; TRBD1 aligns across 11 bases. CDR1 MRHNA and CDR2 SNTAGT come from the germline V gene. The junction had 2 bases not matched to a gene; V was cut back by 6 bases and J by 7 bases. The CDR3 extends over 14 amino acids. CDR3 coding DNA: TGTGCCAGCAGAAGGGACAGGGGGAATTCACCCCTCCACTTT. Translation: CASRRDRGNSPLHF.

The chain combines TRBV7-6 with TRBJ1-4; weak D call: TRBD1 (5 bases). There are 14 residues in the CDR3. The ends were cut back, 5 bases at V and 4 bases at J, with 11 bases in the middle. CDR1 and CDR2 from the germline V gene are SGHVS and FNYEAQ. The CDR3 region is CASSHPGYNEKLFF. CDR3 coding DNA: TGTGCCAGCAGCCACCCAGGGTATAATGAAAAACTGTTTTTT.

CDR3 nucleotide sequence: TGTGCCAGCAGAACCGGGACAGTTCCTCAAGAGACCCAGTACTTC. It specifies CASRTGTVPQETQYF. The chain combines TRBV6-6 with TRBJ2-5; 7 bases are a match to TRBD1. Germline V CDR1 and CDR2: MNHNY, SVGAGI (reference sequence). V was clipped by 6 bases and J by 2 bases; unmatched bases: 9. This CDR3 spans 15 amino acids.

This chain joins TRBV18 and TRBJ1-5; a possible D gene is TRBD1 (6 bases). V was cut by 3 bases and J by 10 bases, with 10 bases left in between. This CDR3 has 12 residues. From germline, CDR1 is KGHSH and CDR2 LQKENI. CDR3 amino acids: CASSPPGGPQHF. The CDR3 nucleotides read TGTGCCAGCTCACCTCCGGGGGGCCCCCAGCATTTT.

This chain connects TRBV28 to TRBJ1-3, with 8 nucleotides matching TRBD1. V lost 4 bases, J lost 3 bases, and 11 bases stayed unmatched. There are 17 residues in the CDR3. Per the germline V gene, CDR1 is MDHEN and CDR2 is SYDVKM. CDR3 coding DNA: TGTGCCAGCAGTTCTCTGTGGGCAGGGGGCTTTGGAAACACCATATATTTT. Translated: CASSSLWAGGFGNTIYF. Combining the CDR3 with reference TRBV28 and TRBJ1-3 gives the whole variable domain DVKVTQSSRYLVKRTGEKVFLECVQDMDHENMFWYRQDPGLGLRLIYFSYDVKMKEKGDIPEGYSVSREKKERFSLILESASTNQTSMYLCASSSLWAGGFGNTIYFGEGSWLTVV.

The chain links TRBV2 to TRBJ2-5; unclear D gene. Between the trimmed V and J ends, which lost 6 bases and 3 bases, there was a span of 14 bases. This CDR3 is 14 amino acids long. Germline-derived CDR1 and CDR2 are SNHLY and FYNNEI. This CDR3 reads CASRPILLEETQYF. For the CDR3, the DNA is TGTGCCAGCAGACCAATCCTATTAGAAGAGACCCAGTACTTC.

The chain recombines TRBV4-1 with TRBJ1-4, with 7 bases matching TRBD1. The CDR3 length is 15 residues. Trimming removed 1 base from V and 4 bases from J; junction bases left unmatched: 3. From germline, CDR1 is MGHRA and CDR2 YSYEKL. CDR3 region: CASSQGTGLNEKLFF. The DNA of the CDR3 is TGCGCCAGCAGCCAAGGGACAGGCCTTAATGAAAAACTGTTTTTT.

The rearrangement uses TRBV9 and TRBJ2-3, with 8 bases matching TRBD2. Germline V gene lookup returns CDR1 SGDLS and CDR2 YYNGEE. The CDR3 length is 13 residues. The ends lost 8 bases at V and 0 bases at J; junction bases unmatched: 2. This CDR3 reads CASGTRSTDTQYF. The CDR3 DNA reads as TGTGCCAGTGGGACTAGAAGCACAGATACGCAGTATTTT.

This rearrangement joins TRBV10-3 to TRBJ2-2; a possible D gene is TRBD1 (5 bases). The V and J ends lost 3 bases and 2 bases respectively, with 16 bases between them. This CDR3 spans 17 amino acids. The germline V gene has CDR1 ENHRY and CDR2 SYGVKD. CDR3 residues: CAISEFDRKSNTGELFF. The CDR3, as DNA: TGTGCCATCAGTGAATTCGACAGAAAGAGTAACACCGGGGAGCTGTTTTTT.

Worth noting for this clone: An end of the junction differs from the germline gene, which may be a read error. The V gene is TRBV13, the J gene TRBJ2-1, with 7 nucleotides matching TRBD2. The CDR3 extends over 15 amino acids. CDR1 and CDR2 (germline): PRHDT, FYEKMQ (reference sequence). CDR3 amino acids: CASSPLASSNNEQFF. The CDR3 nucleotides are TGTGCCAGCAGCCCACTAGCGTCCTCCAACAATGAGCAGTTCTTC. The whole variable domain, remainder taken from reference TRBV13 and TRBJ2-1, is AAGVIQSPRHLIKEKRETATLKCYPIPRHDTVYWYQQGPGQDPQFLISFYEKMQSDKGSIPDRFSAQQFSDYHSELNMSSLELGDSALYFCASSPLASSNNEQFFGPGTRLTVL.